Given below is one T cell receptor (beta chain) in context. The table lists this clone with a few counts. The clone's antigen remains unknown. Base qualities are missing; no much larger clone stands one base away. The source of the sample is a study of beta chain features in type 1 diabetes (dated by TCRdb to between 2017 and 2018). The study in broad terms: Patients and healthy donors did not differ in mean age, gender distribution, total cell number or subset yield. The study compared the TCRB repertoires of sorted circulating CD4+ T cell subsets in recently diagnosed type 1 diabetes patients with those in matched healthy donors. Across all samples, 107,917,701 sorted cells were examined, and cell number per subset correlated strongly with RNA yield. Regulatory and stem cell-like memory subsets were isolated from only 8 patients and roughly eight healthy donors, whereas naive and central memory subsets came from all 30 or so donors. What the work shows at the level of the full study, not this receptor alone: HLA sub-analyses involved small numbers of individuals, so any influence of HLA type on TCRB rearrangement remained unresolved. Shorter templates might have been favored by PCR, but patient and control samples were amplified and corrected together, so both groups would have been affected equally by any skew. Naive, central memory and regulatory TCRB repertoires appeared to be more alike among patients than among healthy donors. Patients with type 1 diabetes made fewer insertions and deleted more nucleotides at VDJ recombination sites, implying thymic rearrangement abnormalities. Sequencing cDNA rather than genomic DNA could over-represent highly expressing activated cells, although activation and CD3 levels did not differ between groups. A moderate but significant shortening of TCRB CDR3 length was observed in type 1 diabetes patients in all four CD4+ subsets.

From each donor, a single peripheral blood sample of about 116 mL on average was drawn into heparinised tubes. Using a panel that included CD45RO, CCR7, CD25, CD127, CD95 and CD27, naive, central memory, regulatory and stem cell-like memory CD4+ T cells were sorted on a BD FACSAria II. Every sorted population had a purity above 95%. PBMCs were isolated right away by Lymphoprep density gradient centrifugation and were stained directly, without culture. So that batch effects would be minimized, each experiment stained and sorted samples in pairs, pairing one healthy donor with one patient. The High Capacity cDNA Reverse Transcription Kit was used to reverse transcribe all of the isolated RNA, meaning that expressed TCRB transcripts were what got sequenced. Deep immunoSEQ sequencing was applied to naive, central memory and regulatory T cell samples, giving an average of about 3.7 million total reads per sample. Sorted cells were lysed in RLT buffer, and RNA was extracted using DNase-treated RNeasy Micro or Mini kits according to cell number. To prevent cross-contamination, every cell subset was processed on its own, while patient and healthy donor samples were processed together. Using the immunoSEQ multiplex PCR, TCRB sequences were amplified from cDNA into 87-bp fragments spanning the CDR3 region. Sequencing of the amplicons was performed on the Illumina HiSeq platform. The authors processed their data as follows. Synthetic template baselines were used to correct PCR bias computationally, reads within Hamming distance 2 were collapsed together, and singletons that could not be merged were discarded. Reads were aligned to IMGT to assign V, D and J genes, CDR3 length, and insertions or deletions at six rearrangement sites. Clonotype counts were normalized to sorted cell number within each subset before computing true diversity and Gini coefficients with the tcR R package. Repertoire sharing was quantified using the overlap coefficient calculated on TCRB nucleotide sequences. What TCRdb holds here is the immuneACCESS table cut down to in-frame rearrangements. Part of the clones is not present; checked against another copy, under half of the missing clones reflect an unresolved V gene, and the others are unexplained. The DNA gave D and trimming, while V, J and clone size come from that table. This sample is represented by hundreds of thousands of clones; 11% to 15% of them were singletons. The biggest ten clones account for more than 6.5% of the sample.

The source material was central memory CD4+ T cells from blood. The receptor's source is a man aged 30 to 45 in good health.

For the CDR3, the sequence is CASSNGQGTARGGYTF. The DNA sequence is as follows: TGTGCCAGCAGCAACGGACAGGGTACTGCTCGTGGCGGCTACACCTTC. Recombination connected TRBV10-3 to TRBJ1-2; 8 middle bases align to TRBD1. Compared with germline, V lacks 10 bases and J lacks 8 bases; bases without a gene match: 21. The germline V gene provides CDR1 ENHRY and CDR2 SYGVKD. The CDR3 spans 16 residues, from the cysteine through the phenylalanine. Only the CDR3 DNA is retained, 48 bases long and in frame from the first base.